Presented here are 14 T cell receptor beta chains from one specimen sequenced in a study of shared clonotypes between healthy human individuals. TCRdb keeps only in-frame clones here, not all; method: immunoSEQ multiplex PCR. Of roughly 480,000 clones in the sample, roughly 85% were seen once. The sample consisted of PBMCs. These receptors originate from a middle-aged woman in good health. Some clones in this sample may be carry-over from other donors' samples.

The rearrangement links TRBV6-5 to TRBJ1-1, with D maybe TRBD1 (6 bases). Germline V lookup: CDR1 MNHEY, CDR2 SVGAGI. CDR3 length: 16 residues. The V and J ends lost 2 bases and 5 bases respectively, with 18 bases between them. The CDR3 bases are TGTGCCAGCAGTTACACCTCTCGGGCAGGGGTGACTGAAGCTTTCTTT. Amino acids: CASSYTSRAGVTEAFF.

This clone was picked up a small number of times. The chain is built from TRBV7-2 and TRBJ1-3; D ambiguous. Germline CDR1 reads SGHTA; CDR2 reads FQGNSA. V was trimmed by 1 base and J by 2 bases, leaving 3 bases between them. The CDR3 is made up of 13 amino acids. CDR3 sequence reads: CASSLGAGNTIYF. CDR3 sequence (DNA): TGTGCCAGCAGCTTAGGGGCTGGAAACACCATATATTTT.

This chain joins TRBV11-3 and TRBJ2-1; a possible D gene is TRBD2 (6 bases). There are 15 residues in the CDR3. Trimming took 5 bases from V and 5 from J, leaving 16 bases between them. Germline assignment: CDR1 SGHNT and CDR2 YENEEA. The CDR3 region is CASSPSAGGDNEQFF. CDR3 nucleotide sequence: TGTGCCAGCAGCCCCTCCGCTGGAGGGGACAATGAGCAGTTCTTC.

This clone showed up many times. The V gene is TRBV4-1, the J gene TRBJ2-5; possible D gene TRBD2, 7 bases. V lost 0 bases, J lost 5 bases, and 10 bases lay in between. CDR3 length equals 14 residues. In germline, CDR1 is MGHRA, CDR2 YSYEKL. Written as DNA, the CDR3 is TGCGCCAGCAGCCAAGATGGGGGGGCGGAGACCCAGTACTTC. It translates to CASSQDGGAETQYF.

The gene calls are TRBV2 and TRBJ2-2; D uncertain. The V end lost 6 bases, the J end lost 3 bases, and 5 bases lay between the germline ends. This CDR3 has 12 residues. In germline, CDR1 is SNHLY, CDR2 FYNNEI. For the CDR3, the DNA is TGTGCCAGCAGGGACGACACCGGGGAGCTGTTTTTT. It specifies CASRDDTGELFF.

The sample holds many counts of this clone. The chain joins TRBV9 to TRBJ2-2; the match to TRBD2 covers 9 bases. V gave up 4 bases and J gave up 1 base; unmatched junction bases: 8. CDR3 size: 17 residues. The germline CDR1 and CDR2 sequences are SGDLS and YYNGEE. CDR3 DNA: TGTGCCAGCAGCCCCCGGCGAGCGGGAGGGAACACCGGGGAGCTGTTTTTT. The encoded protein is CASSPRRAGGNTGELFF.

The chain combines TRBV7-9 with TRBJ2-3; a possible D gene is TRBD2 (6 bases). V lost 1 base and J 0 bases, leaving 11 bases between the germline ends. Looked up from germline, CDR1 is SEHNR and CDR2 is FQNEAQ (reference sequence). There are 16 residues in the CDR3. CDR3 region: CASSLVGTLSTDTQYF. The CDR3 DNA reads as TGTGCCAGCAGCTTAGTGGGGACTCTAAGCACAGATACGCAGTATTTT. The full variable domain, completed using reference TRBV7-9 and TRBJ2-3, is DTGVSQNPRHKITKRGQNVTFRCDPISEHNRLYWYRQTLGQGPEFLTYFQNEAQLEKSRLLSDRFSAERPKGSFSTLEIQRTEQGDSAMYLCASSLVGTLSTDTQYFGPGTRLTVL.

The chain recombines TRBV4-2 with TRBJ2-7; the D is unclear. V lost 1 base to trimming and J lost 6 bases, with 7 bases between them. CDR1 is LGHNA, CDR2 YNFKEQ, per germline. The length of the CDR3 is 12 residues. This CDR3 is CASSQVQSEQYF. The CDR3 coding sequence is TGTGCCAGCAGCCAAGTCCAAAGCGAGCAGTACTTC.

The chain employs TRBV6-5 and TRBJ2-4, with D possibly matching TRBD2 (5 bases). Germline assignment: CDR1 MNHEY and CDR2 SVGAGI. V lost 6 bases to trimming and J lost 8 bases, with 17 bases between them. The CDR3 is 14 residues long. CDR3 bases: TGTGCCAGCAGGCCTTCGGGCCCCGGGGACATTCAGTACTTC. Translated: CASRPSGPGDIQYF.

This clone was seen a single time. V is TRBV5-1 and J is TRBJ2-1, with 12 positions matching TRBD2. Germline-derived CDR1 and CDR2 are SGHRS and YFSETQ. Trimming took 2 bases from V and 5 from J; bases not matched to a gene: 5. This CDR3 is built from 16 residues. The CDR3 sequence is CASSFRLAGVNNEQFF. CDR3 in DNA: TGCGCCAGCAGCTTTCGACTAGCGGGAGTAAACAATGAGCAGTTCTTC. The full variable domain, its missing parts supplied by reference TRBV5-1 and TRBJ2-1, is KAGVTQTPRYLIKTRGQQVTLSCSPISGHRSVSWYQQTPGQGLQFLFEYFSETQRNKGNFPGRFSGRQFSNSRSEMNVSTLELGDSALYLCASSFRLAGVNNEQFFGPGTRLTVL.

V gene TRBV11-2 combines with J gene TRBJ2-3, with D possibly TRBD1 on 5 matching bases. This CDR3 is built from 15 residues. CDR1 SGHAT and CDR2 FQNNGV come from the germline V gene. V lost 4 bases and J 0 bases, leaving 11 bases between the germline ends. The CDR3: CASSSRQTSTDTQYF. CDR3 sequence (DNA): TGTGCCAGCAGCTCACGACAGACTAGCACAGATACGCAGTATTTT.

This clone appeared once. Since a far larger clone is one base different, this is likely a read error. The chain has TRBV11-2 and TRBJ2-3, with D possibly TRBD1 on 5 matching bases. The CDR3 is 16 residues long. CDR1 is SGHAT and CDR2 is FQNNGV in the germline V gene. With 2 bases removed from V and 4 bases from J, the gap between germline ends came to 16 bases. CDR3 protein: CASSLLGARTPDTQYF. The DNA of the CDR3 is TGTGCCAGCAGCTTATTAGGGGCGAGAACCCCAGATACGCAGTATTTT.

In regard to this clone: Other DNA variants within this sample encode the same CDR3. The V and J genes are TRBV11-2 and TRBJ2-7; 12 bases align to TRBD2. Germline assignment: CDR1 SGHAT and CDR2 FQNNGV. J was trimmed by 0 bases and V by 5 bases; bases with no gene match: 2. This CDR3 contains 15 residues. The CDR3 DNA reads TGTGCCAGCAGCCAGGGACTAGCGGGCTCCTACGAGCAGTACTTC. Encoded protein: CASSQGLAGSYEQYF.

CDR3 DNA sequence: TGTGCCAGCAGCTTAGTGGCGGGAGAGGGAGATACGCAGTATTTT. Amino acids: CASSLVAGEGDTQYF. The rearrangement links TRBV7-7 to TRBJ2-3; the match to TRBD2 covers 7 bases. This CDR3 region has 15 residues. V trimming: 1 base; J trimming: 5 bases; junction bases outside the gene matches: 6. Germline values: CDR1 SSHAT, CDR2 FNYEAQ (reference sequence).